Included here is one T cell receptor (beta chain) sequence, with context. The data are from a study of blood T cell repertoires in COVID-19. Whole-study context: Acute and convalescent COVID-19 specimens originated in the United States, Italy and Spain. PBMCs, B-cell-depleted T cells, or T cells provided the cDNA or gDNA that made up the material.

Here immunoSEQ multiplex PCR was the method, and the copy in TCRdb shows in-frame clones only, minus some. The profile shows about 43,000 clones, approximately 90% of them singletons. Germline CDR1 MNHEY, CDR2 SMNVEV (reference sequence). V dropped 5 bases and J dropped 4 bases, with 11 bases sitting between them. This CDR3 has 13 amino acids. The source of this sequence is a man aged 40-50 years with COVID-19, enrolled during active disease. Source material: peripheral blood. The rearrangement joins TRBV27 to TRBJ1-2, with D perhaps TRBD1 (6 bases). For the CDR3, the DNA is TGTGCCAGCAGTCTCACAGGGTCCTATGGCTACACCTTC. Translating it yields CASSLTGSYGYTF.